The clone carrying this TCR beta chain has only a few counts. Its antigen is currently unknown. For TCRbeta, the library was prepared with unique molecular identifiers. TCRdb re-called the PCR reads with MiXCR, one entry per CDR3 protein. Of about 130,000 distinct CDR3 sequences in the sample, about 9.9% were seen once. This CDR3 is 15 amino acids long. The V gene's germline CDR1 is LNHDA and CDR2 SQIVND (reference sequence). The V gene end was trimmed by 3 bases and the J gene end by 11 bases; junction bases not matched to a gene: 9. These data are taken from a study of T-cell reconstitution after alpha-beta-depleted transplantation in children. General observations from the study: Certain patients had high TCRbeta diversity at day 60, and it came from recipient T cells and thymic progenitors that survived. Several hundred expanded graft clones reportedly supplied alpha-beta T cells about two months after transplant. Diversity and T-cell counts at one year after transplant derived mostly from new T cells.

The clonotype was recovered from a girl under three years old who had a stem cell transplant for combined immunodeficiency, so the T cells may come from the graft donor. This chain joins TRBV19 and TRBJ2-4, with 11 bases matching TRBD2. The sequenced sample was PBMCs, mostly from graft donor cells, obtained 180 days after TCRalphabeta/CD19-depleted stem cell transplant. CDR3 sequence (DNA): TGTGCCAGTAGTATTACTAGCGGGAGCGGCAGCTTTCAGTACTTC. Translating it yields CASSITSGSGSFQYF.